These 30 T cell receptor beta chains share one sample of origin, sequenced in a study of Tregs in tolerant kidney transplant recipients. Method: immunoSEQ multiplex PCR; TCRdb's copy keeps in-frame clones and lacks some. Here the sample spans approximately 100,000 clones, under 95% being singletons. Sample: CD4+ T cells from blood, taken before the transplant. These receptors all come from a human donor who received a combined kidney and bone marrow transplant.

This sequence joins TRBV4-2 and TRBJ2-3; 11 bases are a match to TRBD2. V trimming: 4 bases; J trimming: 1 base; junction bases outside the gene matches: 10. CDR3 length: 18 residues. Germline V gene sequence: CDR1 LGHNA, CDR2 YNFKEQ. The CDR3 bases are TGTGCCAGCAGCCCAAGGCTAGCGGGGGGTGTCGGCACAGATACGCAGTATTTT. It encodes CASSPRLAGGVGTDTQYF.

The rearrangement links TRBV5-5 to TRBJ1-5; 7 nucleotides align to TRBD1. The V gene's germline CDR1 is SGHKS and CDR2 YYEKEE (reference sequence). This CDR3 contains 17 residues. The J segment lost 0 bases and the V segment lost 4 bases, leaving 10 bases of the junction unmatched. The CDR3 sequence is CASSDFQTGPSNQPQHF. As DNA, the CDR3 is TGTGCCAGCAGCGACTTTCAGACAGGGCCTAGCAATCAGCCCCAGCATTTT. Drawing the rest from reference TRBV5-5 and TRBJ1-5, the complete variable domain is DAGVTQSPTHLIKTRGQQVTLRCSPISGHKSVSWYQQVLGQGPQFIFQYYEKEERGRGNFPDRFSARQFPNYSSELNVNALLLGDSALYLCASSDFQTGPSNQPQHFGDGTRLSIL.

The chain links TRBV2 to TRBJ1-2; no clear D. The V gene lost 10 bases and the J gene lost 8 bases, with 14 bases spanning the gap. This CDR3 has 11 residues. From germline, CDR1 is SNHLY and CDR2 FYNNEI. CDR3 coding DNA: TGTGCCACCCGTGCCCCTGGCGGCTACACCTTC. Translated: CATRAPGGYTF.

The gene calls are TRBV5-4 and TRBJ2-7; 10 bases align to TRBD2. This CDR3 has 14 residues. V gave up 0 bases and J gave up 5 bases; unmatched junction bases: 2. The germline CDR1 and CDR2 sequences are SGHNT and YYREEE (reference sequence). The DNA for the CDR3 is TGTGCCAGCAGCTTGGGACTAGCGGGCGACGAGCAGTACTTC. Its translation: CASSLGLAGDEQYF.

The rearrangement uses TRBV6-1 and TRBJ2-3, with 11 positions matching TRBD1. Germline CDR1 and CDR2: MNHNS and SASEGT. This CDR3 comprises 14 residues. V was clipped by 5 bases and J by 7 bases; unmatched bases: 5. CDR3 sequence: CASSPRDRGNTQYF. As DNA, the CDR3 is TGTGCCAGCAGTCCGCGGGACAGGGGGAATACGCAGTATTTT.

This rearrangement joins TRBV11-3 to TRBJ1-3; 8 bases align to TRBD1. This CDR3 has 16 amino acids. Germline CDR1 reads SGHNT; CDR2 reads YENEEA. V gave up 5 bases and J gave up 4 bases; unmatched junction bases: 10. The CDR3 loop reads CASSPTRTGSGNTIYF. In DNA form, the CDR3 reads TGTGCCAGCAGCCCCACCCGGACAGGGAGCGGAAACACCATATATTTT.

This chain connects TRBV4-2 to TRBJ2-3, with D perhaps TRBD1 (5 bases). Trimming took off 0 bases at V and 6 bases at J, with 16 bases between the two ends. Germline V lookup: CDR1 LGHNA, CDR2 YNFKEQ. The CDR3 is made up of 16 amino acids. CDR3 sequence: CASSQDPQGSSDTQYF. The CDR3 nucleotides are TGTGCCAGCAGCCAAGACCCCCAGGGCAGTTCCGATACGCAGTATTTT.

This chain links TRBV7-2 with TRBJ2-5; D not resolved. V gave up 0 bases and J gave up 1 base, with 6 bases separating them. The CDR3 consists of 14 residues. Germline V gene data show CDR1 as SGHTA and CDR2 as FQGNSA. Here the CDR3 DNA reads TGTGCCAGCAGCTTAGCTGGGCCCCAAGAGACCCAGTACTTC. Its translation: CASSLAGPQETQYF.

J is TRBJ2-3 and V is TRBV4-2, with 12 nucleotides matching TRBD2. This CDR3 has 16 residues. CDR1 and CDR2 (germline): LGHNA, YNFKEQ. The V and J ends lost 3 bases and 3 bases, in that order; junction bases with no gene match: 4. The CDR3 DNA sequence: TGTGCCAGCAGCCAGGATCTAGCGGGAGGGACAGATACGCAGTATTTT. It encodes CASSQDLAGGTDTQYF.

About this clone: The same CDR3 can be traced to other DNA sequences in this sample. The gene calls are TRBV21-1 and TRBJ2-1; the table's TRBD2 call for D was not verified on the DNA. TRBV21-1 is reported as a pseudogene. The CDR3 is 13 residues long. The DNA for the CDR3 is TGTGCCAGCAGGCGACTAGCCAACAATGAGCAGTTCTTC. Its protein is CASRRLANNEQFF.

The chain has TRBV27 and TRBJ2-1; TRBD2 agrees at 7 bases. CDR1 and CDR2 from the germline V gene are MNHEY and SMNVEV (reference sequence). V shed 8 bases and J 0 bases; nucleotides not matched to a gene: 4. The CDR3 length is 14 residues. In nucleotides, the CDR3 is TGTGCCAGCCGAGCGGGAAACTCCTACAATGAGCAGTTCTTC. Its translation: CASRAGNSYNEQFF.

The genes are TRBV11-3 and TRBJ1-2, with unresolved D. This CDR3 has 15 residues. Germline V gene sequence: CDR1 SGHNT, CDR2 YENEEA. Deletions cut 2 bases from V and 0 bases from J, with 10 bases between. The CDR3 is CASSLMELPNYGYTF. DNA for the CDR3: TGTGCCAGCAGCTTAATGGAACTACCTAACTATGGCTACACCTTC.

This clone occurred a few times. The CDR3 sequence is CASRGLDRYF. The CDR3 nucleotides read TGTGCCAGCAGGGGACTCGACCGGTACTTC. The chain joins TRBV2 to TRBJ2-7; the D gene is possibly TRBD2 (6 bases). From germline, CDR1 is SNHLY and CDR2 FYNNEI. The CDR3 has 10 amino acids. Trimming took 6 bases from V and 12 from J, leaving 12 bases between them.

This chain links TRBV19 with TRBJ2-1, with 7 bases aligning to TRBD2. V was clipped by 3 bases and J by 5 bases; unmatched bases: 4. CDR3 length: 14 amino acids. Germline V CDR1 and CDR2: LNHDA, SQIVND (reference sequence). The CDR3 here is CASSIQGLDNEQFF. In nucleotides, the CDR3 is TGTGCCAGTAGTATTCAAGGACTAGACAATGAGCAGTTCTTC.

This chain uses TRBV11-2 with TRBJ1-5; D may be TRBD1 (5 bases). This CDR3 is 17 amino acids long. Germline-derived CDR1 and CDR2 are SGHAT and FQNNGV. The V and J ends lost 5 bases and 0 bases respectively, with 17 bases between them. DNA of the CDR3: TGTGCCAGCAGCATAACAAGATCAGGGAATAGCAATCAGCCCCAGCATTTT. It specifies CASSITRSGNSNQPQHF.

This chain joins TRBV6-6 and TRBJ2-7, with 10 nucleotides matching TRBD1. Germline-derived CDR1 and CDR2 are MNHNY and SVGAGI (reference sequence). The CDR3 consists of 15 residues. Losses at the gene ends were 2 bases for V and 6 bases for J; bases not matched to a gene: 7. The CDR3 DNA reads TGTGCCAGCAGTTACCCGCGGACAGGGGGTGGCGAGCAGTACTTC. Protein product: CASSYPRTGGGEQYF.

This CDR3 reads CASSPRDRGMNTEAFF. The DNA of the CDR3 is TGTGCCAGTAGTCCCCGGGACAGGGGTATGAACACTGAAGCTTTCTTT. The rearrangement links TRBV19 to TRBJ1-1; the match to TRBD1 covers 10 bases. The CDR3 contains 16 residues. Germline lookup yields CDR1 LNHDA and CDR2 SQIVND (reference sequence). V lost 5 bases, J lost 0 bases, and 6 bases stayed unmatched.

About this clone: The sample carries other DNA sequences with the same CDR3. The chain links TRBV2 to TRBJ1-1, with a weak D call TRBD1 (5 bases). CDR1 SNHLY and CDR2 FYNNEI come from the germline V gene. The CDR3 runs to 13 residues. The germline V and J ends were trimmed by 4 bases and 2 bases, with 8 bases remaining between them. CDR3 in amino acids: CASSGQGNTEAFF. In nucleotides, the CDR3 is TGTGCCAGCAGTGGCCAGGGTAACACTGAAGCTTTCTTT.

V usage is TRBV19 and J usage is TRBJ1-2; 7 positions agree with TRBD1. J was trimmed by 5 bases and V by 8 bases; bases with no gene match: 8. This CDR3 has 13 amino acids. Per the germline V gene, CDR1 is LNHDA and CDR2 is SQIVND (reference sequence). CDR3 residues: CASLDRALYGYTF. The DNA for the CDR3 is TGTGCCAGTCTCGACAGGGCTTTATATGGCTACACCTTC. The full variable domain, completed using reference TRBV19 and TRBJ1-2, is DGGITQSPKYLFRKEGQNVTLSCEQNLNHDAMYWYRQDPGQGLRLIYYSQIVNDFQKGDIAEGYSVSREKKESFPLTVTSAQKNPTAFYLCASLDRALYGYTFGSGTRLTVV.

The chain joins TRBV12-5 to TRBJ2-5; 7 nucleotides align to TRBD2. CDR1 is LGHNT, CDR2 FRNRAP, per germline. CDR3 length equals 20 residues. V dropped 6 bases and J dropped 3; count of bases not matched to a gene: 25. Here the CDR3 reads CASGHPPGGSSVGGEETQYF. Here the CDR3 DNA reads TGTGCTAGTGGCCACCCTCCCGGCGGGAGTAGCGTAGGAGGCGAAGAGACCCAGTACTTC.

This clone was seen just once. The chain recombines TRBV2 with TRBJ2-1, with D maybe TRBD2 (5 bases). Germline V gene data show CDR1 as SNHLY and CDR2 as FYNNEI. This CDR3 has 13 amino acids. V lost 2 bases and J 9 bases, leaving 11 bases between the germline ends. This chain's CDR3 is CASSESSGIEQFF. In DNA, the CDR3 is TGTGCCAGCAGTGAATCATCGGGGATTGAGCAGTTCTTC.

The CDR3 bases are TGTGCCAGCAGCCCGATGACAGGGAAAAAAATCTACGAGCAGTACTTC. Protein product: CASSPMTGKKIYEQYF. This chain joins TRBV7-9 and TRBJ2-7, with 7 positions matching TRBD1. The CDR3 runs to 16 residues. Germline V gives CDR1 SEHNR, CDR2 FQNEAQ (reference sequence). V lost 5 bases, J lost 3 bases, and 13 bases stayed unmatched.

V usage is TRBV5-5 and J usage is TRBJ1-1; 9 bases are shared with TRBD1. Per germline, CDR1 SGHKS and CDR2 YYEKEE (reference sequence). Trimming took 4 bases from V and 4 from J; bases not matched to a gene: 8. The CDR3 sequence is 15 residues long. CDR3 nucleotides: TGTGCCAGCAGCCCGCCGGGGACAGGGTCCACTGAAGCTTTCTTT. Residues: CASSPPGTGSTEAFF.

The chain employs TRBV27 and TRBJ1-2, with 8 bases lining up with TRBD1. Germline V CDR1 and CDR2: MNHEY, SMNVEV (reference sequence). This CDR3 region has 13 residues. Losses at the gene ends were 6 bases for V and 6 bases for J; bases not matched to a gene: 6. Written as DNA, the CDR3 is TGTGCCAGCAGCCCAGGGGGCGCAGATGGCTACACCTTC. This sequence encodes CASSPGGADGYTF.

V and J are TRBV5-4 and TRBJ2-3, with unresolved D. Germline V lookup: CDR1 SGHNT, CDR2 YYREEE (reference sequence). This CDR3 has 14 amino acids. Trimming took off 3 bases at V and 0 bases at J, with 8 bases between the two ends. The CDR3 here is CASSSPSSTDTQYF. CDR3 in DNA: TGTGCCAGCAGCTCCCCTTCTAGCACAGATACGCAGTATTTT.

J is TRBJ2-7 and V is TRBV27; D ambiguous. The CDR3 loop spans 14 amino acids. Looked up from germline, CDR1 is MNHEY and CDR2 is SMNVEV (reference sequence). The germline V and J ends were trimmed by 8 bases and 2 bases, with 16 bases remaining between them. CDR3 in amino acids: CASSHTRSTYEQYF. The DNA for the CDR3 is TGTGCCAGCTCCCATACCAGGTCTACCTACGAGCAGTACTTC.

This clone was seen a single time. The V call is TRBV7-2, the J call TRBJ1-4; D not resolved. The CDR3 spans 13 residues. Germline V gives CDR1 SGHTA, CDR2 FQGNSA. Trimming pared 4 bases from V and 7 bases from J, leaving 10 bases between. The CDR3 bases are TGTGCCAGCAGCTCATTGGTAGCTGAAAAACTGTTTTTT. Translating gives CASSSLVAEKLFF.

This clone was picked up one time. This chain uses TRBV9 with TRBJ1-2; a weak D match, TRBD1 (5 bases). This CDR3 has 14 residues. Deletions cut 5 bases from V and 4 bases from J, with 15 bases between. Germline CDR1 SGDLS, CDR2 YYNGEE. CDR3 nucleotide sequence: TGTGCCAGCAGTGGGATGGGGGGGATCTATGGCTACACCTTC. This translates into CASSGMGGIYGYTF.

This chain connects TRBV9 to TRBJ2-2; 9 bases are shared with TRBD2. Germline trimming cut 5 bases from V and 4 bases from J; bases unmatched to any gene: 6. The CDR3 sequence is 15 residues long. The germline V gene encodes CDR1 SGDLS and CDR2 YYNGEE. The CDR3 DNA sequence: TGTGCCAGCAGTCAATGGCGGGGGGGCACCGGGGAGCTGTTTTTT. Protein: CASSQWRGGTGELFF. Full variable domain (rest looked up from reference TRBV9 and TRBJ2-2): DSGVTQTPKHLITATGQRVTLRCSPRSGDLSVYWYQQSLDQGLQFLIQYYNGEERAKGNILERFSAQQFPDLHSELNLSSLELGDSALYFCASSQWRGGTGELFFGEGSRLTVL.

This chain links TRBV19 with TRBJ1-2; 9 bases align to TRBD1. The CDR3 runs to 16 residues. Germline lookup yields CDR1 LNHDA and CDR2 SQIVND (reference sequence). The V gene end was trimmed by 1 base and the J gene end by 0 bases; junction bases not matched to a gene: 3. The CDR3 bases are TGTGCCAGTAGTATAGCTCGACAGGGGGCTAACTATGGCTACACCTTC. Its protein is CASSIARQGANYGYTF.